Presented here are 9 T cell receptor beta chains from one specimen sequenced in a study of blood T cell repertoires in COVID-19. Generated by immunoSEQ multiplex PCR, the TCRdb table keeps only in-frame clones and is missing some. The repertoire holds 150,000 to 200,000 clones, with about 80% as singletons. Sequencing was performed on peripheral blood. The source is a human donor in a cohort sampled during active COVID-19.

This clone appeared a single time. The V gene is TRBV29-1, the J gene TRBJ1-1; D is possibly TRBD1 (5 bases). Germline values: CDR1 SQVTM, CDR2 ANQGSEA. V was pared by 0 bases and J by 5 bases, with 13 bases between. The CDR3 loop spans 14 amino acids. The CDR3 is CSVEDLGEGTEAFF. In nucleotides, the CDR3 is TGCAGCGTTGAAGATCTCGGGGAGGGGACTGAAGCTTTCTTT.

The chain joins TRBV3-1 (or the pseudogene TRBV3-2) to TRBJ2-3, with 8 bases that match TRBD1. CDR1 is LGHDT and CDR2 is YNNKEL in the germline V gene (reference sequence). The J segment lost 0 bases and the V segment lost 4 bases, leaving 3 bases of the junction unmatched. The CDR3 is 15 residues long. The CDR3 nucleotides read TGTGCCAGCAGCCGGACAGGGAGGAGCACAGATACGCAGTATTTT. Amino acid sequence: CASSRTGRSTDTQYF.

CDR3 nucleotide sequence: TGTGCCAGCAGTCTTACCCGGGGGACCTCTTCTAGCACAGATACGCAGTATTTT. This gives the protein CASSLTRGTSSSTDTQYF. The chain is built from TRBV28 and TRBJ2-3, with D possibly being TRBD2 (6 bases). Looked up from germline, CDR1 is MDHEN and CDR2 is SYDVKM. Trimming took off 5 bases at V and 0 bases at J, with 21 bases between the two ends. The CDR3 runs 18 residues.

The chain combines TRBV7-8 with TRBJ2-1; 11 bases line up with TRBD1. The CDR3 contains 14 residues. Germline CDR1 SGHVS, CDR2 FQNEAQ. Germline trimming cut 6 bases from V and 8 bases from J; bases unmatched to any gene: 6. The CDR3 nucleotides read TGTGCCAGCAGGCCCCGGGACAGGGGGGATGAGCAGTTCTTC. It yields the protein CASRPRDRGDEQFF. Full variable domain (rest looked up from reference TRBV7-8 and TRBJ2-1): GAGVSQSPRYKVAKRGQDVALRCDPISGHVSLFWYQQALGQGPEFLTYFQNEAQLDKSGLPSDRFFAERPEGSVSTLKIQRTQQEDSAVYLCASRPRDRGDEQFFGPGTRLTVL.

This clone was seen a handful of times. The gene calls are TRBV4-2 and TRBJ2-7, with 7 bases aligning to TRBD2. Germline assignment: CDR1 LGHNA and CDR2 YNFKEQ. This CDR3 contains 15 residues. Trimming at V came to 0 bases and at J to 4 bases, leaving 6 bases not matched to a gene. For the CDR3, the DNA is TGTGCCAGCAGCCAAGACGGGATAGCGGGTTACGAGCAGTACTTC. It yields the protein CASSQDGIAGYEQYF.

The genes are TRBV10-1 and TRBJ2-7, with D maybe TRBD1 (6 bases). The germline V gene has CDR1 WNHNN and CDR2 SYGVQD (reference sequence). Deletions cut 0 bases from V and 3 bases from J, with 12 bases between. The CDR3 is 15 residues long. The CDR3 reads CASSESTGPNYEQYF. As DNA, the CDR3 is TGCGCCAGCAGTGAGTCGACAGGTCCAAACTACGAGCAGTACTTC.

This clone was found a few times. This chain links TRBV6-5 with TRBJ2-7; 10 bases align to TRBD1. Germline V gene data show CDR1 as MNHEY and CDR2 as SVGAGI. V dropped 11 bases and J dropped 6; count of bases not matched to a gene: 10. The CDR3 totals 13 residues. This CDR3 reads CALPGTGEREQYF. The CDR3 region has the DNA TGTGCCTTACCCGGGACAGGGGAACGCGAGCAGTACTTC.

The chain links TRBV7-3 to TRBJ2-1; 11 bases align to TRBD2. The germline V gene has CDR1 SGHTA and CDR2 FQGTGA. The CDR3 length is 15 residues. V lost 4 bases, J lost 4 bases, and 3 bases stayed unmatched. CDR3 amino acids: CASSSGLAEYNEQFF. As DNA, the CDR3 is TGTGCCAGCAGCTCGGGACTAGCGGAATACAATGAGCAGTTCTTC.

This clone was picked up one time. V and J are TRBV6-2 or TRBV6-3 and TRBJ1-5; D gene unclear. CDR1 is MNHEY and CDR2 is SVGEGT in the germline V gene. This CDR3 has 16 amino acids. V lost 0 bases and J 4 bases, leaving 13 bases between the germline ends. The CDR3 protein is CASSYSFQPQNQPQHF. The CDR3 DNA sequence: TGTGCCAGCAGTTACTCGTTCCAGCCACAGAATCAGCCCCAGCATTTT.